The rows below give T cell receptor beta chains drawn from one sample of a study of PD-1 blockade in mismatch repair-deficient tumors. Data came from immunoSEQ multiplex PCR; TCRdb stores just in-frame clones and leaves some out. The table includes some 16,000 clones, about 87% detected once. This sample comprised PBMCs, obtained about 23 weeks after starting pembrolizumab. The receptors stem from an adult with mismatch repair-deficient cancer. CDR3s include the opening cysteine and the closing phenylalanine or tryptophan. A D gene is named only where the DNA matches it firmly. Part of the rows lack a size; the others show once, few, many or a class for expanded clones.

J | D | size | V | DNA | CDR3
TRBJ1-1 | . | . | TRBV28 | TGTGCCAGCAGTAAAGAACAGGGGAACACTGAAGCTTTCTTT | CASSKEQGNTEAFF
TRBJ1-2 | . | . | TRBV7-9 | TGTGCCAGCAGCTTAGGACCGACAGAGTATGGCTACACCTTC | CASSLGPTEYGYTF
TRBJ1-1 | . | . | TRBV6-1 | TGTGCCAGCAACCAGGGGAGCACTGAAGCTTTCTTT | CASNQGSTEAFF
TRBJ2-2 | TRBD2 | . | TRBV5-1 | TGCGCCAGCAGCTTGGCGGCGGGAGGAACCGGGGAGCTGTTTTTT | CASSLAAGGTGELFF
TRBJ1-2 | . | . | TRBV21-1 | TGTGCCAGCATCGGACAGGGCCCGAACTATGGCTACACCTTC | CASIGQGPNYGYTF
TRBJ1-5 | . | . | TRBV12-5 | TGTGCTAGTGGAAAGGGGAATCAGCCCCAGCATTTT | CASGKGNQPQHF
TRBJ1-5 | . | . | TRBV29-1 | TGCAGCGTTTCCGACGGGGGCAATCAGCCCCAGCATTTT | CSVSDGGNQPQHF
TRBJ2-3 | . | . | TRBV19 | TGTGCCAGTAGTATATCACACCTTAGCACAGATACGCAGTATTTT | CASSISHLSTDTQYF
TRBJ1-4 | . | . | TRBV4-2 | TGTGCCAGCAGCCAAGGCTGGGGAGGGGAAAAACTGTTTTTT | CASSQGWGGEKLFF
TRBJ2-1 | . | . | TRBV6-6 | TGTGCCAGCAGTCCCGCGGCACGGGAGCAGTTCTTC | CASSPAAREQFF
TRBJ1-4 | TRBD1 | . | TRBV7-9 | TGTGCCAGCAGCTTATACCAGGGGGCTAATGAAAAACTGTTTTTT | CASSLYQGANEKLFF
TRBJ2-2 | TRBD2 | . | TRBV2 | TGTGCCAGCAGTCTAGCGGGGTCCGCGAACACCGGGGAGCTGTTTTTT | CASSLAGSANTGELFF
TRBJ2-1 | TRBD2 | . | TRBV7-3 | TGTGCCAGCAGCGGGTACGGAGGGTCGGGAGGCAATGAGCAGTTCTTC | CASSGYGGSGGNEQFF
TRBJ2-3 | TRBD2 | . | TRBV9 | TGTGCCAGCAGCGTACTAGCGGGAGGAACAGATACGCAGTATTTT | CASSVLAGGTDTQYF
TRBJ2-7 | . | few | TRBV28 | TGTGCCAGCAGTTTATGGGGCAGTCCCCACGAGCAGTACTTC | CASSLWGSPHEQYF
TRBJ1-1 | . | . | TRBV10-2 | TGCGCCAGCAACCAGGGGAACACTGAAGCTTTCTTT | CASNQGNTEAFF
TRBJ2-2 | . | . | TRBV7-2 | TGTGCCAGCAGCTTATTTTCTACCGGGGAGCTGTTTTTT | CASSLFSTGELFF
TRBJ1-1 | TRBD1 | . | TRBV29-1 | TGCAGCGTAGGGACAGGGGACACTGAAGCTTTCTTT | CSVGTGDTEAFF
TRBJ2-7 | . | once | TRBV9 | TGTGCCAGCAGCCCCCAAGGCGCGGACTCCTACGAGCAGTACTTC | CASSPQGADSYEQYF
TRBJ2-1 | . | . | TRBV10-2 | TGCGCCAGCAGGGAACTAGAAGGATTATACAATGAGCAGTTCTTC | CASRELEGLYNEQFF
TRBJ2-7 | . | few | TRBV18 | TGTGCCAGCTCACCACAATCAGGGTCTCTCTCCTACGAGCAGTACTTC | CASSPQSGSLSYEQYF
TRBJ2-2 | TRBD2 | . | TRBV5-5 | TGTGCCAGCAGGGGAGGCGGGAGCGGCACCGGGGAGCTGTTTTTT | CASRGGGSGTGELFF
TRBJ2-1 | TRBD1 | . | TRBV28 | TGTGCCAGCAGTGACCCCCGGGGGACAGGGGGCTACAATGAGCAGTTCTTC | CASSDPRGTGGYNEQFF
TRBJ2-2 | . | . | TRBV5-1 | TGCGCCAGCAGCGCGGACTCGAGGCTGTTTTTT | CASSADSRLFF
TRBJ2-5 | TRBD2 | . | TRBV7-3 | TGTGCCAGCTCGCTAGCGGGAGGGAGGGAGACCCAGTACTTC | CASSLAGGRETQYF
TRBJ2-7 | TRBD1 | . | TRBV14 | TGTGCCAGCAGACGGGACAGGGGGTACGAGCAGTACTTC | CASRRDRGYEQYF
TRBJ2-5 | TRBD1 | . | TRBV5-4 | TGTGCCAGCAGTCGGACAGGGGAAGAGACCCAGTACTTC | CASSRTGEETQYF
TRBJ2-7 | TRBD1 | once | TRBV28 | TGTGCCAGCAGTTTATGGGGGGACAGGGTATTAGAGCAGTACTTC | CASSLWGDRVLEQYF
TRBJ2-5 | . | . | TRBV7-8 | TGTGCCAGCAGCCCGACGCGGGTACAAGAGACCCAGTACTTC | CASSPTRVQETQYF
TRBJ2-7 | . | . | TRBV7-7 | TGTGCCAGCAGCTTGGTTAGCACCTACGAGCAGTACTTC | CASSLVSTYEQYF
TRBJ2-7 | . | . | TRBV27 | TGTGCCAGCTTCGACAGTCCCTACGAACAGTACTTC | CASFDSPYEQYF
TRBJ1-6 | . | . | TRBV19 | TGTGCCAGTAGTATCGAAGGACAGATAGTTTCACCCCTCCACTTT | CASSIEGQIVSPLHF
TRBJ2-3 | . | . | TRBV2 | TGTGCCAGCGCGACGTCCGGGGGCACAGATACGCAGTATTTT | CASATSGGTDTQYF
TRBJ2-5 | TRBD2 | . | TRBV5-1 | TGCGCCAGCAGCGGCGCTGGACTAGGTGAGGCCCAGTACTTC | CASSGAGLGEAQYF
TRBJ1-2 | TRBD1 | . | TRBV5-4 | TGTGCCAGCAGCTCCGGGACAGGCAACTCAAACTATGGCTACACCTTC | CASSSGTGNSNYGYTF
TRBJ1-1 | . | . | TRBV7-2 | TGTGCCAGCTCCCTAGGACGCAGGGCCCTGAACACTGAAGCTTTCTTT | CASSLGRRALNTEAFF
TRBJ2-7 | . | . | TRBV13 | TGTGCCAGCAGCCAAGGAGGCGAGCAGTACTTC | CASSQGGEQYF
TRBJ1-1 | . | . | TRBV7-8 | TGTGCCAGCAACAGGGATGGGCTGAACACTGAAGCTTTCTTT | CASNRDGLNTEAFF
TRBJ1-5 | TRBD1 | . | TRBV19 | TGTGCCAGTAGTATGACCGGACAGGGGATGAATCAGCCCCAGCATTTT | CASSMTGQGMNQPQHF
TRBJ2-1 | . | . | TRBV6-1 | TGTGCCAGCAGTGAAGCAAGTGCAGGGTGGAATGAGCAGTTCTTC | CASSEASAGWNEQFF
TRBJ2-1 | TRBD2 | . | TRBV2 | TGTGCCAGCAGTGAAATGGGGCTAGCGGGAGCTGGGCAGTTCTTC | CASSEMGLAGAGQFF
TRBJ2-2 | . | . | TRBV5-6 | TGTGCCAGCAGCGATGACGGAGGCACCGGGGAGCTGTTTTTT | CASSDDGGTGELFF
TRBJ2-1 | TRBD1 | . | TRBV10-1 | TGCGCCAGCAGTGATCTGGGACAGGGAGGGGGTGAGCAGTTCTTC | CASSDLGQGGGEQFF